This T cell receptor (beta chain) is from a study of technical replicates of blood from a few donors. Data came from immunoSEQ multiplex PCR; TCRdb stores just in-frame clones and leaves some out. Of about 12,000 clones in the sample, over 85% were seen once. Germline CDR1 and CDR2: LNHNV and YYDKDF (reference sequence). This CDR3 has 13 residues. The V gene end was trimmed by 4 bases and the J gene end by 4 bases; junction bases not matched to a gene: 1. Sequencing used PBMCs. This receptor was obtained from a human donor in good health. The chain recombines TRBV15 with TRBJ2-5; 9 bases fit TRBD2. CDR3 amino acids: CATSISGRETQYF. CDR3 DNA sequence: TGTGCCACCAGCATTAGCGGGAGAGAGACCCAGTACTTC. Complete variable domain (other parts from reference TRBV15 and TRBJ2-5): DAMVIQNPRYQVTQFGKPVTLSCSQTLNHNVMYWYQQKSSQAPKLLFHYYDKDFNNEADTPDNFQSRRPNTSFCFLDIRSPGLGDTAMYLCATSISGRETQYFGPGTRLLVL.